These T cell receptor beta chains were read from a single sample in a study of CD8+ T cells in alopecia areata. Sequencing was performed with immunoSEQ multiplex PCR; in TCRdb, only in-frame clones are kept and a portion is missing. This table holds 150,000 to 200,000 clones, roughly 50% found once. Sequenced input: CD4+ T cells sorted from blood. Every receptor here comes from a human donor in good health. Both conserved end residues are part of each CDR3. A D gene is named only where the DNA matches it firmly. Clone size is not always given. Where it is, it says once, few, many or a class for expanded clones.

clone_size j_call v_call d_call cdr3_nt cdr3_aa
few TRBJ2-6 TRBV6-5 . TGTGCCAGCAGTTATAAACCTCTCTCTGGGGCCAACGTCCTGACTTTC CASSYKPLSGANVLTF
few TRBJ2-7 TRBV29-1 . TGCAGCGTTCGGTTTGGGACCGAGCAGTACTTC CSVRFGTEQYF
. TRBJ2-3 TRBV29-1 TRBD2 TGCAGCGTTCGGACTAGCGGGAGTCCAGATACGCAGTATTTT CSVRTSGSPDTQYF
. TRBJ2-7 TRBV27 TRBD2 TGTGCCAGCAGACGCAGCGGGACTGGCGAGCAGTACTTC CASRRSGTGEQYF
. TRBJ2-5 TRBV7-2 TRBD2 TGTGCCAGCAGCGGAAAGAGCGGGATGGCAGGGGAGACCCAGTACTTC CASSGKSGMAGETQYF
once TRBJ2-2 TRBV29-1 . TGCAGCGGACGGGATTTCACCGGGGAGCTGTTTTTT CSGRDFTGELFF
. TRBJ1-5 TRBV5-1 . TGCGCCAGCAGCTTGGGGGGGAGCAATCAGCCCCAGCATTTT CASSLGGSNQPQHF
few TRBJ1-2 TRBV6-1 TRBD1 TGTGCCAGCAGAACCGGGACAGGGAGATATGGCTACACCTTC CASRTGTGRYGYTF
. TRBJ1-5 TRBV6-1 . TGTGCCAGCAGCCACACAGGGAGCAATCAGCCCCAGCATTTT CASSHTGSNQPQHF
. TRBJ2-6 TRBV6-6 . TGTGCCAGCAGTTACGGCTCTGGGGCCAACGTCCTGACTTTC CASSYGSGANVLTF
few TRBJ2-2 TRBV6-5 TRBD1 TGTGCCAGCAGTTTCGGCAGGGGGACCGGGGAGCTGTTTTTT CASSFGRGTGELFF
few TRBJ2-7 TRBV5-1 . TGCGCCAGCAGCTTGGGGCTTCTAGTCTCCTACGAGCAGTACTTC CASSLGLLVSYEQYF
few TRBJ2-5 TRBV19 . TGTGCCAGTAGTATTGGGGGACGGGAGACCCAGTACTTC CASSIGGRETQYF
once TRBJ2-7 TRBV4-1 . TGCGCCAGCAGCCAAGCAGGGTCGTCCTTCTACGAGCAGTACTTC CASSQAGSSFYEQYF
. TRBJ2-1 TRBV23-1 . TGCGCCAGCGGCCGAGCGGTGACCGGGCATGAGCAGTTCTTC CASGRAVTGHEQFF